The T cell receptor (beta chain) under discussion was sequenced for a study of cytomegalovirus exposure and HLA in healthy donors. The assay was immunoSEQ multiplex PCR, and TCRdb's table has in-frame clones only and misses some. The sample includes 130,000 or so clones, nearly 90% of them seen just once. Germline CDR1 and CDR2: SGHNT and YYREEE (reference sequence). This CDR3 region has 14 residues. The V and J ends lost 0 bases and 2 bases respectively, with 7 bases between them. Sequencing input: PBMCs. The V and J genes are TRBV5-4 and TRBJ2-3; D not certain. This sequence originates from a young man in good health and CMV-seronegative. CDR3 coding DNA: TGTGCCAGCAGCTTGGCCTCTATCACAGATACGCAGTATTTT. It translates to CASSLASITDTQYF.